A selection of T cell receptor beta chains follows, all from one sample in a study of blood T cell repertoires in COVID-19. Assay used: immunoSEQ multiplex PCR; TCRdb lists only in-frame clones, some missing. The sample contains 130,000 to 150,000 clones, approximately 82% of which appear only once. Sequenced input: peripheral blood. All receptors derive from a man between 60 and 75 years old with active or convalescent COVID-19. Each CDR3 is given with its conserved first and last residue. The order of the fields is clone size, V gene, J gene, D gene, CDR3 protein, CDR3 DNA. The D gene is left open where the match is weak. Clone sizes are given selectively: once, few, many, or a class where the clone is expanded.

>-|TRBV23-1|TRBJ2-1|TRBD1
CASSLDRGFSNEQFF
TGCGCCAGCAGTCTGGACAGGGGATTCTCCAATGAGCAGTTCTTC
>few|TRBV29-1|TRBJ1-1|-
CSVPAQYRVEGEAFF
TGCAGCGTTCCGGCTCAATACAGGGTTGAGGGTGAAGCTTTCTTT
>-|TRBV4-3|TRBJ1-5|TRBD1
CASSQDWGDRGLDQPQHF
TGCGCCAGCAGCCAAGATTGGGGAGACAGGGGGCTCGATCAGCCCCAGCATTTT
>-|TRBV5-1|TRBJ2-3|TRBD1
CASPYGTAPLLITDDTQYF
TGCGCCAGCCCTTACGGGACAGCACCCCTCCTGATCACAGATGATACGCAGTATTTT
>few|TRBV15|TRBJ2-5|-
CATSRGYSPKTQYF
TGTGCCACCAGCAGAGGTTACAGCCCCAAGACCCAGTACTTC
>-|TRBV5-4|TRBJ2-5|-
CASSLMAGQETQYF
TGTGCCAGCAGCTTGATGGCAGGACAAGAGACCCAGTACTTC
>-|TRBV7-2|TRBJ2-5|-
CASTNPQETQYF
TGTGCCAGCACTAACCCACAAGAGACCCAGTACTTC
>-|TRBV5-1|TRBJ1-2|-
CASSLDIRGASGYTF
TGCGCCAGCAGCTTGGATATTCGGGGGGCCTCTGGCTACACCTTC
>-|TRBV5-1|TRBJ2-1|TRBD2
CASSLSRTSGGNEQFF
TGCGCCAGCAGCTTGTCCCGGACTAGCGGGGGCAATGAGCAGTTCTTC
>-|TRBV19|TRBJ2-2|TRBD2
CASSILAGYGGELFF
TGTGCCAGTAGTATCCTAGCGGGTTACGGCGGGGAGCTGTTTTTT
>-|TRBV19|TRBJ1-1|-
CASSVNAPGTEAFF
TGTGCCAGTAGTGTGAACGCGCCCGGCACTGAAGCTTTCTTT
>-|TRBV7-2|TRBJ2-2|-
CASSPGHTNTGELFF
TGTGCCAGCAGCCCGGGACATACGAACACCGGGGAGCTGTTTTTT
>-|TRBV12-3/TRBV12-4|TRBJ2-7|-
CASRRTGYEQYF
TGTGCCAGCAGGAGAACAGGGTACGAGCAGTACTTC
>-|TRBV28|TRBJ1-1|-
CASSLVVGGLSEAFF
TGTGCCAGCAGTTTAGTTGTGGGTGGACTGAGTGAAGCTTTCTTT
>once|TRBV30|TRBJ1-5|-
CAWSELGVNQPQHF
TGTGCCTGGAGCGAATTAGGGGTAAATCAGCCCCAGCATTTT
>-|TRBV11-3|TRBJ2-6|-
CASSLGTALSGANVLTF
TGTGCCAGCAGCTTAGGGACAGCCCTCTCTGGGGCCAACGTCCTGACTTTC
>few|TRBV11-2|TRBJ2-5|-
CASSLAPGGETQYF
TGTGCCAGCAGCTTAGCCCCAGGGGGGGAGACCCAGTACTTC
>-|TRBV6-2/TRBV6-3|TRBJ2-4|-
CASSYGELNIQYF
TGTGCCAGCAGTTACGGTGAGCTAAACATTCAGTACTTC
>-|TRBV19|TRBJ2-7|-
CASSISTGYYEQYF
TGTGCCAGTAGTATCTCCACAGGCTACTACGAGCAGTACTTC
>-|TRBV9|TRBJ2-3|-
CASSVDLGRADTQYF
TGTGCCAGCAGCGTAGATTTGGGCAGGGCTGATACGCAGTATTTT
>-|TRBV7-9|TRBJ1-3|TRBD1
CASSGQGARGNTIYF
TGTGCCAGCAGCGGACAGGGGGCGCGGGGAAACACCATATATTTT
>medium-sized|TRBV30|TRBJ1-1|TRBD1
CAWRTRTGKYTEAFF
TGTGCCTGGCGAACCAGGACAGGGAAGTACACTGAAGCTTTCTTT
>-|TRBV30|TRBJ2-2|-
CAWTGQGSWTGELFF
TGTGCCTGGACGGGGCAGGGGTCATGGACCGGGGAGCTGTTTTTT
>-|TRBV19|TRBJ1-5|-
CASSINRAGDQPQHF
TGTGCCAGTAGTATAAATAGGGCAGGGGATCAGCCCCAGCATTTT
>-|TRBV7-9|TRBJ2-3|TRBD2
CASTLPSAGGLTDTQYF
TGTGCCAGCACCCTTCCGAGTGCGGGAGGGCTGACAGATACGCAGTATTTT
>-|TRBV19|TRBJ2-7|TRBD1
CASSKRDRGRVGQYF
TGTGCCAGTAGTAAACGGGACAGGGGACGAGTAGGGCAGTACTTC
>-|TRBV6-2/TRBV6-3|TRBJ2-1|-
CASSSGENSYNEQFF
TGTGCCAGCAGTTCTGGGGAGAACTCCTACAATGAGCAGTTCTTC
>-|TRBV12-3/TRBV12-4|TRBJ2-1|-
CASSGSEQFF
TGTGCCAGCAGTGGTAGTGAGCAGTTCTTC
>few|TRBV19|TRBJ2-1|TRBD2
CASNLAGGFNEQFF
TGTGCCAGTAACCTAGCGGGGGGATTTAATGAGCAGTTCTTC
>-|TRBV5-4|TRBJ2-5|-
CASSLRVAQETQYF
TGTGCCAGCAGCTTGCGGGTTGCGCAAGAGACCCAGTACTTC
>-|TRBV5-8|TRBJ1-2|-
CASSLFRDGYTF
TGTGCCAGCAGCTTGTTCCGGGATGGCTACACCTTC
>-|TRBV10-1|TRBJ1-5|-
CASSAVSNQPQHF
TGCGCCAGCAGCGCGGTTAGCAATCAGCCCCAGCATTTT
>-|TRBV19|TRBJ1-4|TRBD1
CASRTGTGDEKLFF
TGTGCCAGTAGGACCGGGACAGGGGACGAAAAACTGTTTTTT
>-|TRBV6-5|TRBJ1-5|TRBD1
CASSYSNRGDNQPQHF
TGTGCCAGCAGTTACTCGAACAGGGGAGACAATCAGCCCCAGCATTTT
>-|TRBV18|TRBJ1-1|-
CASSRQLREMNTEAFF
TGTGCCAGCTCACGACAACTACGGGAAATGAACACTGAAGCTTTCTTT
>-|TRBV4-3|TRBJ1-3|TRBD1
CASSQDPGGLYTIYF
TGCGCCAGCAGCCAAGACCCAGGGGGCCTTTACACCATATATTTT
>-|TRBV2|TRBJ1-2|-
CASSEVGANYGYTF
TGTGCCAGCAGTGAGGTGGGAGCTAACTATGGCTACACCTTC
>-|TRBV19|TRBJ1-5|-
CASSIDSPNQPQHF
TGTGCCAGTAGTATAGATTCCCCGAATCAGCCCCAGCATTTT
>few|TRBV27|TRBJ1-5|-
CASRNLNQPQHF
TGTGCCAGCCGTAATCTGAATCAGCCCCAGCATTTT
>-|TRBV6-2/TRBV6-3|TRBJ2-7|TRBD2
CASSYGLAGGPYEQYF
TGTGCCAGCAGTTATGGACTAGCGGGGGGTCCCTACGAGCAGTACTTC